The sequence of this TCR beta chain was determined in a study of cytomegalovirus exposure and HLA in healthy donors. Study information: In a later analysis, the 130 or so validation repertoires were reported to have used the same platform as the 600 to 700 first-cohort repertoires.

The table came from immunoSEQ multiplex PCR; TCRdb's copy has only in-frame clones and leaves some out. The sample contains some 98,000 clones, roughly 87% of which appear only once. V lost 3 bases to trimming and J lost 7 bases, with 13 bases between them. CDR3 length equals 15 residues. Per the germline V gene, CDR1 is ENHRY and CDR2 is SYGVKD. This sequence was found in a man younger than 35 in good health and CMV-seropositive. This chain uses TRBV10-3 with TRBJ1-6, with D possibly TRBD1 on 6 matching bases. The source material was PBMCs. CDR3 sequence: CAISDGTPENSPLHF. The CDR3 DNA sequence: TGTGCCATCAGTGACGGGACACCGGAAAATTCACCCCTCCACTTT.